Listed below are T cell receptor beta chains from one sample, sequenced in a study of T cells after yellow fever vaccination. TCRdb used MiXCR to reprocess the 5' RACE reads, holding one entry per CDR3 protein. Altogether 150,000 or so distinct CDR3 sequences are present, roughly 8.8% being singletons, with the ten largest covering under 40%. The sequences come from CD8+ T cells sorted from PBMCs, collected 45 days after the yellow fever booster vaccination. The source is a young man who received the YFV17D yellow fever vaccine. The conserved cysteine and the conserved F or W are not part of the CDR3 here. The order of the fields is V gene, J gene, CDR3 protein.

TRBV7-8	TRBJ2-1	ASGPQPGQGFGCV
TRBV5-6	TRBJ2-5	ASSRTRGPAKGTQY
TRBV6-6	TRBJ1-6	ASETYVGYNSPLH
TRBV4-1	TRBJ2-1	ASRGGGPNEQF
TRBV6-2/TRBV6-3	TRBJ2-5	ASSYASSGSAALLRETQY
TRBV6-2/TRBV6-3	TRBJ2-3	ASSYSMRTGGLIGTDTQY
TRBV6-4	TRBJ2-3	ASSDSEVTDTQY
TRBV7-9	TRBJ2-3	ASSRWDGDTQY
TRBV15	TRBJ2-3	ATSSPRGGDTQY
TRBV7-2	TRBJ1-5	ASSLAHGQHPPQH
TRBV28	TRBJ2-3	ASSPYRGANTDTQY
TRBV13	TRBJ2-1	ASSFTNRGTYNEQF
TRBV27	TRBJ2-5	ASSLYGGARETQY
TRBV5-1	TRBJ2-2	ASSLFPQNTGELF
TRBV6-5	TRBJ1-1	ASSYSGRGGTEAF
TRBV6-5	TRBJ1-4	ASRRTENEKLF